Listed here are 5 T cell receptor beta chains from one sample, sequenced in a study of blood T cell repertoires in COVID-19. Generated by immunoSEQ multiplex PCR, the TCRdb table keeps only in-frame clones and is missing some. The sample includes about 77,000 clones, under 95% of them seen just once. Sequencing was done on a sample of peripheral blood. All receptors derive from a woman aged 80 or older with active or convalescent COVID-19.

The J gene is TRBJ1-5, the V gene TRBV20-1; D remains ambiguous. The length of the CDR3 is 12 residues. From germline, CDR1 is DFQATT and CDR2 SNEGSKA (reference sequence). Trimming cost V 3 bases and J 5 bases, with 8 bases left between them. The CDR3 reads CSASRVDQPQHF. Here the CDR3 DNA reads TGCAGTGCTAGTCGGGTTGATCAGCCCCAGCATTTT.

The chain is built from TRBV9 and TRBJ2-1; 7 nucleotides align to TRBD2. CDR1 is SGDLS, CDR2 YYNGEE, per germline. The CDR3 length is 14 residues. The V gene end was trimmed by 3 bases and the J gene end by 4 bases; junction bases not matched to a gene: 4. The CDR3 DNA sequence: TGTGCCAGCAGCGCTCTAGCGGTTTACAATGAGCAGTTCTTC. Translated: CASSALAVYNEQFF.

CDR3 nucleotides: TGCAGCTTCCAGGGGGCATCGAACACCGGGGAGCTGTTTTTT. It translates to CSFQGASNTGELFF. The V call is TRBV29-1, the J call TRBJ2-2; 8 nucleotides match TRBD1. Germline V gives CDR1 SQVTM, CDR2 ANQGSEA. This CDR3 spans 14 amino acids. J lost 0 bases, V lost 8 bases, and 5 bases had no gene match.

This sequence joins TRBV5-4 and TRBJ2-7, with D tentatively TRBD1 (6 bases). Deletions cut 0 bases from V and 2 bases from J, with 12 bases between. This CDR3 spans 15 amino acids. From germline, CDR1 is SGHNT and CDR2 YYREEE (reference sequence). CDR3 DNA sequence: TGTGCCAGCAGCTTGGAGCAGGGGTTCACCTACGAGCAGTACTTC. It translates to CASSLEQGFTYEQYF.

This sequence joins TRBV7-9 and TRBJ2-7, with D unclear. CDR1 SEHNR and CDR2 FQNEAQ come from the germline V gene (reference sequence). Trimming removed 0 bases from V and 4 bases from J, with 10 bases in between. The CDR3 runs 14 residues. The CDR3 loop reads CASSLARTAYEQYF. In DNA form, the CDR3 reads TGTGCCAGCAGCTTAGCGCGCACAGCATACGAGCAGTACTTC.